A few counts support the clone carrying this T cell receptor beta chain. Its antigen remains unknown. The PCR was carried out with 60 Vbeta primers and 13 Jbeta primers. The repertoire was sequenced with immunoSEQ multiplex PCR; TCRdb's copy has only in-frame clones and lacks some. The sample shows fewer than 150,000 clones, roughly 69% of them seen only once. This sample is drawn from a study of cytomegalovirus exposure and HLA in healthy donors. Study results and caveats: TCR beta chain V- and J-gene trimming was linked, in a later analysis, to a missense variant in DCLRE1C.

Trimming left V 1 base short and J 3 bases short, with 7 bases between. The CDR3 runs 13 residues. Germline loops: CDR1 SEHNR, CDR2 FQNEAQ (reference sequence). The receptor was isolated from a woman aged 40 to 50 in good health and CMV-seropositive. Sequencing was carried out using PBMCs. This chain connects TRBV7-9 to TRBJ2-7; D call uncertain. The CDR3 nucleotides are TGTGCCAGCAGCTTAGACAGCATCTACGAGCAGTACTTC. The encoded protein is CASSLDSIYEQYF.